Presented here are 15 T cell receptor beta chains from one specimen sequenced in a study of shared clonotypes between healthy human individuals. The repertoire was sequenced with immunoSEQ multiplex PCR; TCRdb's copy has only in-frame clones and lacks some. In the table there are around 550,000 clones, roughly 96% of which are singletons. Terminally differentiated effector memory CD45RA+ cells were left out of the naive CD8 fraction, which was CD45RO-negative and positively selected for CCR7. The specimen was naive CD8+ T cells sorted from blood. Receptors originate from a woman aged 30 to 39 in good health.

To note about this clone: This same CDR3 is encoded by further DNA sequences in the sample. This sequence joins TRBV27 and TRBJ1-1; D unresolved. From germline, CDR1 is MNHEY and CDR2 SMNVEV (reference sequence). Deletions cut 3 bases from V and 1 base from J, with 6 bases between. The CDR3 has 13 amino acids. The CDR3 DNA sequence: TGTGCCAGCAGTTTTAGCGGGAACACTGAAGCTTTCTTT. It yields the protein CASSFSGNTEAFF.

The chain links TRBV11-2 to TRBJ2-1; D unresolved. V was shortened by 6 bases and J by 6 bases, with 27 bases between the two germline ends. The CDR3 loop spans 18 amino acids. Per germline, CDR1 SGHAT and CDR2 FQNNGV. For the CDR3, the DNA is TGTGCCAGCAGTCCAACCATAGCCGTTGCGGTACGAACCAATGAGCAGTTCTTC. As protein: CASSPTIAVAVRTNEQFF. The variable domain in full, completed from reference TRBV11-2 and TRBJ2-1, reads EAGVAQSPRYKIIEKRQSVAFWCNPISGHATLYWYQQILGQGPKLLIQFQNNGVVDDSQLPKDRFSAERLKGVDSTLKIQPAKLEDSAVYLCASSPTIAVAVRTNEQFFGPGTRLTVL.

The chain recombines TRBV19 with TRBJ2-1; 10 nucleotides agree with TRBD2. The CDR3 extends over 16 amino acids. Per germline, CDR1 LNHDA and CDR2 SQIVND (reference sequence). The trim removed 3 bases at V and 2 bases at J, leaving 4 bases unmatched. CDR3 nucleotides: TGTGCCAGTAGTATTCCCGGGACTAGCGCCTACAATGAGCAGTTCTTC. It is translated as CASSIPGTSAYNEQFF.

V is TRBV30 and J is TRBJ2-7; D is unclear. V was cut by 3 bases and J by 5 bases, with 8 bases left in between. This CDR3 has 11 residues. CDR1 and CDR2 from the germline V gene are GTSNPN and SVGIG (reference sequence). The CDR3 region is CAWSVYHEQYF. The CDR3 nucleotides read TGTGCCTGGAGCGTGTACCACGAGCAGTACTTC.

The chain recombines TRBV27 with TRBJ2-1; 12 bases line up with TRBD2. The CDR3 sequence is 15 residues long. The germline CDR1 and CDR2 sequences are MNHEY and SMNVEV (reference sequence). Losses at the gene ends were 5 bases for V and 5 bases for J; bases not matched to a gene: 4. The DNA for the CDR3 is TGTGCCAGCAGTGGACTAGCGGGGCTAAACAATGAGCAGTTCTTC. Translation gives CASSGLAGLNNEQFF.

This chain joins TRBV29-1 and TRBJ2-7; a possible D gene is TRBD1 (6 bases). Looked up from germline, CDR1 is SQVTM and CDR2 is ANQGSEA. The CDR3 is made up of 15 amino acids. V shed 6 bases and J shed 0 bases, with 18 bases lying between them. CDR3 region: CSVVGGRQSSYEQYF. The CDR3 DNA is TGCAGCGTGGTAGGGGGACGGCAGAGCTCCTACGAGCAGTACTTC.

This clone was seen just once. At the DNA level, this CDR3 is encoded by other sequences in the same sample as well. This chain connects TRBV9 to TRBJ2-2; D uncertain. Trimming removed 2 bases at V and 5 bases at J, with 4 bases between. Per germline, CDR1 SGDLS and CDR2 YYNGEE. CDR3 length: 12 residues. The chain's CDR3 is CASSVPTGELFF. The CDR3, as DNA: TGTGCCAGCAGCGTCCCGACCGGGGAGCTGTTTTTT. The full variable domain, completed using reference TRBV9 and TRBJ2-2, is DSGVTQTPKHLITATGQRVTLRCSPRSGDLSVYWYQQSLDQGLQFLIQYYNGEERAKGNILERFSAQQFPDLHSELNLSSLELGDSALYFCASSVPTGELFFGEGSRLTVL.

Comment on this clone: This CDR3 is also generated by other DNA sequences in the sample. The chain is built from TRBV11-2 and TRBJ2-1; D possibly matches TRBD1 or TRBD2 (5 bases each). Germline V gene sequence: CDR1 SGHAT, CDR2 FQNNGV. Trimming shortened V by 1 base and J by 8 bases, and 6 bases separated the two germline ends. There are 12 residues in the CDR3. The CDR3 sequence: CASSLGGDEQFF. CDR3 nucleotides: TGTGCCAGCAGCTTAGGAGGGGATGAGCAGTTCTTC. The full variable domain, completed using reference TRBV11-2 and TRBJ2-1, is EAGVAQSPRYKIIEKRQSVAFWCNPISGHATLYWYQQILGQGPKLLIQFQNNGVVDDSQLPKDRFSAERLKGVDSTLKIQPAKLEDSAVYLCASSLGGDEQFFGPGTRLTVL.

Only one count was recorded for this clone. This chain connects TRBV29-1 to TRBJ1-1; D gene unclear. Trimming took off 6 bases at V and 3 bases at J, with 14 bases between the two ends. The germline V gene has CDR1 SQVTM and CDR2 ANQGSEA. This CDR3 has 13 amino acids. CDR3 DNA sequence: TGCAGCGTCGTCACGACCGGGGACACTGAAGCTTTCTTT. The encoded protein is CSVVTTGDTEAFF.

The rearrangement links TRBV6-6 to TRBJ2-3, with D unclear. The CDR3 is 15 amino acids. In germline, CDR1 is MNHNY, CDR2 SVGAGI (reference sequence). V was clipped by 7 bases and J by 0 bases, with 14 bases between them. The CDR3 DNA reads TGTGCCAGCATCGCCGGGTACTCTAGCACAGATACGCAGTATTTT. Its translation is CASIAGYSSTDTQYF.

The chain couples TRBV19 to TRBJ2-1, with TRBD2 as a possible D gene (5 bases). Germline-derived CDR1 and CDR2 are LNHDA and SQIVND (reference sequence). Deletions cut 3 bases from V and 4 bases from J, with 13 bases between. This CDR3 region has 15 residues. This CDR3 reads CASSMVGNLYNEQFF. DNA of the CDR3: TGTGCCAGTAGTATGGTCGGGAATCTTTACAATGAGCAGTTCTTC. The variable domain in full, with the rest retrieved from reference TRBV19 and TRBJ2-1, is DGGITQSPKYLFRKEGQNVTLSCEQNLNHDAMYWYRQDPGQGLRLIYYSQIVNDFQKGDIAEGYSVSREKKESFPLTVTSAQKNPTAFYLCASSMVGNLYNEQFFGPGTRLTVL.

The V and J genes are TRBV11-2 and TRBJ1-1, with D perhaps matching TRBD1 (6 bases). V was shortened by 5 bases and J by 7 bases, with 17 bases between the two germline ends. Germline V gene sequence: CDR1 SGHAT, CDR2 FQNNGV. The CDR3 covers 14 residues. The CDR3 nucleotides are TGTGCCAGCAGCCCTCGACCGGACAGTGGTGAAGCTTTCTTT. This encodes CASSPRPDSGEAFF.

V usage is TRBV15 and J usage is TRBJ2-1, with D unclear. Germline V CDR1 and CDR2: LNHNV, YYDKDF (reference sequence). The CDR3 consists of 14 residues. Between the trimmed V and J ends, which lost 0 bases and 8 bases, there was a span of 11 bases. The CDR3 loop is CATSRDRAQDEQFF. The DNA of the CDR3 is TGTGCCACCAGCAGAGATCGGGCCCAGGATGAGCAGTTCTTC.

This chain links TRBV27 with TRBJ2-7; 10 bases fit TRBD1. The CDR3 is made up of 17 amino acids. Germline CDR1 and CDR2: MNHEY and SMNVEV (reference sequence). Trimming at V came to 5 bases and at J to 0 bases, leaving 10 bases not matched to a gene. CDR3 bases: TGTGCCAGCAGTCGTTCGGCCGGGACAGGGGACTCCTACGAGCAGTACTTC. Its protein product is CASSRSAGTGDSYEQYF.

The chain joins TRBV19 to TRBJ2-2, with 10 bases that match TRBD2. Germline values: CDR1 LNHDA, CDR2 SQIVND (reference sequence). The CDR3 sequence is 14 residues long. V gave up 9 bases and J gave up 3 bases; unmatched junction bases: 4. CDR3: CASGTSVYTGELFF. The CDR3 region has the DNA TGTGCCAGCGGGACTAGCGTTTACACCGGGGAGCTGTTTTTT.